These 5 T cell receptor beta chains were sequenced from one sample in a study of cytomegalovirus exposure and HLA in healthy donors. A multiplex PCR was run with 60 Vbeta primers and 13 Jbeta primers. TCRdb keeps only in-frame clones here, not all; method: immunoSEQ multiplex PCR. This table has some 190,000 clones, roughly 8.7% appearing once. The sequencing sample was made of PBMCs. Receptors were obtained from a woman in her 30s in good health and CMV-seropositive.

This clone was seen a few times. CDR3 DNA: TGTGCCAGCAGCTCTGACAGTACCGGGGAGCTGTTTTTT. Translation: CASSSDSTGELFF. This rearrangement joins TRBV7-7 to TRBJ2-2; TRBD1 is a possible D gene (5 bases). CDR3 length: 13 amino acids. V lost 4 bases and J lost 5, with 8 bases in between. Germline CDR1 is SSHAT and CDR2 is FNYEAQ (reference sequence).

This clone was found a few times. The CDR3 loop is CASSLSPPTGNEQFF. As DNA, the CDR3 is TGCGCCAGCAGCTTGAGCCCGCCGACGGGCAATGAGCAGTTCTTC. V and J are TRBV5-1 and TRBJ2-1; D call uncertain. There are 15 residues in the CDR3. CDR1 is SGHRS, CDR2 YFSETQ, per germline. V shed 1 base and J shed 6 bases, with 14 bases lying between them.

This chain connects TRBV30 to TRBJ1-2; TRBD1 aligns across 9 bases. Trimming cost V 8 bases and J 1 base; bases outside gene matches: 8. CDR3 length equals 14 residues. Germline CDR1 GTSNPN, CDR2 SVGIG (reference sequence). CDR3 residues: CAGVRDRVNYGYTF. CDR3 in DNA: TGTGCCGGGGTCCGGGACAGGGTTAACTATGGCTACACCTTC.

The CDR3 sequence: CSVLSSSLEQYF. The CDR3 bases are TGCAGCGTTCTGTCTAGCTCTCTCGAGCAGTACTTC. The V and J genes are TRBV29-1 and TRBJ2-7; TRBD2 might be the D (5 bases). Deletions cut 5 bases from V and 6 bases from J, with 14 bases between. Germline CDR1 SQVTM, CDR2 ANQGSEA. This CDR3 region has 12 residues.

This sequence joins TRBV5-1 and TRBJ1-1; D gene uncertain. Germline CDR1 reads SGHRS; CDR2 reads YFSETQ. The CDR3 contains 14 residues. Deletions cut 0 bases from V and 5 bases from J, with 11 bases between. CDR3 in DNA: TGCGCCAGCAGCTTGGAGGTTCGGCGGACTGAAGCTTTCTTT. This encodes CASSLEVRRTEAFF. The variable domain in full, with the rest retrieved from reference TRBV5-1 and TRBJ1-1, is KAGVTQTPRYLIKTRGQQVTLSCSPISGHRSVSWYQQTPGQGLQFLFEYFSETQRNKGNFPGRFSGRQFSNSRSEMNVSTLELGDSALYLCASSLEVRRTEAFFGQGTRLTVV.